These 21 T cell receptor beta chains were all obtained from the same sample, sequenced in a study of T cell responses to AZD1222 COVID-19 vaccine. Here immunoSEQ multiplex PCR was the method, and the copy in TCRdb shows in-frame clones only, minus some. There are some 56,000 clones in the sample; around 85% occur only once, and more than 12% lies in the top ten. Sequences were derived from peripheral blood, sampled on day 0 of AZD1222 vaccination. Receptors were obtained from an adult in good health.

This clone was seen more than once but under ten times. The chain recombines TRBV18 with TRBJ1-3; the D is unclear. Germline V gene sequence: CDR1 KGHSH, CDR2 LQKENI. The CDR3 spans 15 residues. V was clipped by 6 bases and J by 0 bases, with 12 bases between them. CDR3 residues: CASSEFSSSGNTIYF. The CDR3 coding sequence is TGTGCCAGCTCTGAGTTCTCCAGCTCTGGAAACACCATATATTTT.

This clone was observed a handful of times. The rearrangement joins TRBV19 to TRBJ2-1, with D unclear. Germline V gene data show CDR1 as LNHDA and CDR2 as SQIVND (reference sequence). The CDR3 extends over 14 amino acids. With 2 bases removed from V and 3 bases from J, the gap between germline ends came to 8 bases. The CDR3 region is CASSIRTLYNEQFF. The CDR3 nucleotides read TGTGCCAGTAGTATACGGACCCTCTACAATGAGCAGTTCTTC. Full variable domain (outside the CDR3, taken from reference TRBV19 and TRBJ2-1): DGGITQSPKYLFRKEGQNVTLSCEQNLNHDAMYWYRQDPGQGLRLIYYSQIVNDFQKGDIAEGYSVSREKKESFPLTVTSAQKNPTAFYLCASSIRTLYNEQFFGPGTRLTVL.

V gene TRBV5-1 combines with J gene TRBJ1-1; D perhaps matches TRBD1 (6 bases). The germline CDR1 and CDR2 sequences are SGHRS and YFSETQ. V lost 4 bases to trimming and J lost 1 base, with 14 bases between them. This CDR3 is built from 15 residues. DNA for the CDR3: TGCGCCAGCAGCCAGAGTGGCAGGGGGAACACTGAAGCTTTCTTT. Its protein is CASSQSGRGNTEAFF. Full variable domain (rest looked up from reference TRBV5-1 and TRBJ1-1): KAGVTQTPRYLIKTRGQQVTLSCSPISGHRSVSWYQQTPGQGLQFLFEYFSETQRNKGNFPGRFSGRQFSNSRSEMNVSTLELGDSALYLCASSQSGRGNTEAFFGQGTRLTVV.

This clone was detected once. The genes are TRBV5-3 and TRBJ2-1; 10 bases fit TRBD2. TRBV5-3 is labeled an ORF, and its function is uncertain. The CDR3 is 19 residues long. With 0 bases clipped from V and 5 bases from J, the junction kept 14 bases outside the gene matches. CDR3: CARSLGKTSGEGRDNEQFF. The CDR3 DNA is TGTGCCAGAAGCTTGGGAAAAACTAGCGGGGAGGGGAGGGACAATGAGCAGTTCTTC.

This clone appeared once. The rearrangement joins TRBV9 to TRBJ1-4; no firm D call. V was cut by 0 bases and J by 6 bases, with 21 bases left in between. CDR3 length equals 18 residues. Germline lookup yields CDR1 SGDLS and CDR2 YYNGEE. DNA of the CDR3: TGTGCCAGCAGCGTAGCGGCAGGAGGGTCTATAGTTGATGAAAAACTGTTTTTT. Amino acids: CASSVAAGGSIVDEKLFF.

The J gene is TRBJ1-1, the V gene TRBV5-1; D call uncertain. The CDR3 is 14 amino acids. Germline CDR1 is SGHRS and CDR2 is YFSETQ. V dropped 5 bases and J dropped 4 bases, with 15 bases sitting between them. The CDR3 DNA is TGCGCCAGCAGATTGACACTATCGGGCACTGAAGCTTTCTTT. It specifies CASRLTLSGTEAFF.

The chain joins TRBV5-6 to TRBJ1-3; no clear D gene. V lost 1 base, J lost 5 bases, and 19 bases lay in between. The CDR3 has 17 residues. Germline CDR1 and CDR2: SGHDT and YYEEEE. This CDR3 reads CASSLSPGGSTRNTIYF. In DNA form, the CDR3 reads TGTGCCAGCAGCTTGAGTCCCGGAGGCAGTACGAGAAACACCATATATTTT.

The J gene is TRBJ1-1, the V gene TRBV5-1; 11 nucleotides line up with TRBD1. V lost 1 base and J lost 0; bases outside the gene matches: 2. Germline CDR1 reads SGHRS; CDR2 reads YFSETQ. The CDR3 totals 16 residues. Here the CDR3 reads CASSLRTGGLNTEAFF. Here the CDR3 DNA reads TGCGCCAGCAGCTTGCGGACAGGGGGCTTGAACACTGAAGCTTTCTTT. Using reference TRBV5-1 and TRBJ1-1 for the parts outside the CDR3, the full variable domain is KAGVTQTPRYLIKTRGQQVTLSCSPISGHRSVSWYQQTPGQGLQFLFEYFSETQRNKGNFPGRFSGRQFSNSRSEMNVSTLELGDSALYLCASSLRTGGLNTEAFFGQGTRLTVV.

The chain couples TRBV25-1 to TRBJ2-1; D call uncertain. The CDR3 runs 13 residues. V gave up 2 bases and J gave up 4 bases, with 6 bases separating them. Germline CDR1 reads MGHDK; CDR2 reads SYGVNS. The CDR3, as DNA: TGTGCCAGCAGTGAACAGTCTTACAATGAGCAGTTCTTC. As protein: CASSEQSYNEQFF.

Only one count was recorded for this clone. The chain combines TRBV6-1 with TRBJ1-2; D remains ambiguous. The CDR3 totals 16 residues. V lost 2 bases and J 4 bases, leaving 17 bases between the germline ends. Germline values: CDR1 MNHNS, CDR2 SASEGT. The CDR3 region has the DNA TGTGCCAGCAGTGAATCTGTCAGTTCCCCCAGCTATGGCTACACCTTC. It encodes CASSESVSSPSYGYTF.

The rearrangement joins TRBV3-1 (or the pseudogene TRBV3-2) to TRBJ1-2, with D hard to call. Germline lookup yields CDR1 LGHDT and CDR2 YNNKEL (reference sequence). CDR3 length equals 12 residues. Trimming took off 3 bases at V and 8 bases at J, with 10 bases between the two ends. The CDR3 sequence is CASSHSLLGYTF. CDR3 coding DNA: TGTGCCAGCAGCCACAGTCTCCTCGGCTACACCTTC.

Here the CDR3 reads CASSIPGTGGSPLHF. The CDR3 bases are TGTGCCAGTAGTATTCCCGGGACAGGGGGCTCACCCCTCCACTTT. The chain employs TRBV19 and TRBJ1-6; TRBD1 matches 12 bases. The V gene's germline CDR1 is LNHDA and CDR2 SQIVND (reference sequence). J gave up 10 bases and V 3 bases, and 4 bases lay outside the gene matches. CDR3 size: 15 residues.

The chain recombines TRBV6-5 with TRBJ1-1; weak D call: TRBD1 (6 bases). Germline CDR1 reads MNHEY; CDR2 reads SVGAGI. Trimming left V 7 bases short and J 0 bases short, with 15 bases between. This CDR3 has 15 residues. DNA for the CDR3: TGTGCCAGCAAAGCGATGGACAGATTGAACACTGAAGCTTTCTTT. This translates into CASKAMDRLNTEAFF.

This chain links TRBV5-6 with TRBJ1-4; the match to TRBD1 covers 7 bases. The CDR3 contains 13 residues. The V gene's germline CDR1 is SGHDT and CDR2 YYEEEE. Germline trimming cut 3 bases from V and 8 bases from J; bases unmatched to any gene: 4. Written as DNA, the CDR3 is TGTGCCAGCAGCTGGGACAGTGGGGAAAAACTGTTTTTT. Its protein product is CASSWDSGEKLFF.

This rearrangement joins TRBV15 to TRBJ1-6; D gene ambiguous. Germline CDR1 and CDR2: LNHNV and YYDKDF (reference sequence). V was cut by 1 base and J by 7 bases, with 8 bases left in between. The length of the CDR3 is 14 residues. The CDR3 nucleotides are TGTGCCACCAGCAGAGCAGAGAGAAATTCACCCCTCCACTTT. Its translation is CATSRAERNSPLHF.

V usage is TRBV7-6 and J usage is TRBJ2-2, with 7 bases lining up with TRBD1. The ends lost 5 bases at V and 0 bases at J; junction bases unmatched: 6. Germline assignment: CDR1 SGHVS and CDR2 FNYEAQ. This CDR3 region has 16 residues. CDR3 residues: CASSPTGRANTGELFF. As DNA, the CDR3 is TGTGCCAGCAGCCCGACAGGGCGTGCGAACACCGGGGAGCTGTTTTTT. Full variable domain (missing parts from reference TRBV7-6 and TRBJ2-2): GAGVSQSPRYKVTKRGQDVALRCDPISGHVSLYWYRQALGQGPEFLTYFNYEAQQDKSGLPNDRFSAERPEGSISTLTIQRTEQRDSAMYRCASSPTGRANTGELFFGEGSRLTVL.

This clone has more than one count but fewer than ten. The chain uses TRBV13 and TRBJ2-6, with D hard to call. The CDR3 loop spans 15 amino acids. CDR1 is PRHDT, CDR2 FYEKMQ, per germline (reference sequence). Trimming removed 2 bases at V and 2 bases at J, with 7 bases between. CDR3 loop: CASSLQRAGANVLTF. The CDR3 nucleotides read TGTGCCAGCAGCTTACAAAGGGCTGGGGCCAACGTCCTGACTTTC.

The V gene is TRBV24-1, the J gene TRBJ2-3; 11 bases fit TRBD2. CDR1 KGHDR and CDR2 SFDVKD come from the germline V gene. The CDR3 totals 17 residues. Trimming took 3 bases from V and 3 from J; bases not matched to a gene: 7. In DNA, the CDR3 is TGTGCCACCAGTGATCCTCCTCTAGCGGGGGGAACAGATACGCAGTATTTT. This sequence encodes CATSDPPLAGGTDTQYF.

The chain combines TRBV5-1 with TRBJ1-4, with 7 bases fitting TRBD1. Germline lookup yields CDR1 SGHRS and CDR2 YFSETQ. The CDR3 runs 13 residues. V was pared by 2 bases and J by 8 bases, with 3 bases of the junction left unmatched. CDR3 nucleotides: TGCGCCAGCAGCTTCAGGGACAGCGAAAAACTGTTTTTT. It codes for CASSFRDSEKLFF.

J is TRBJ1-6 and V is TRBV15; D remains unclear. With 0 bases removed from V and 9 bases from J, the gap between germline ends came to 12 bases. CDR1 and CDR2 from the germline V gene are LNHNV and YYDKDF (reference sequence). The CDR3 covers 15 residues. DNA for the CDR3: TGTGCCACCAGCAGAGATCAGGAGGGAAGTTCACCCCTCCACTTT. It yields the protein CATSRDQEGSSPLHF.

The rearrangement links TRBV5-5 to TRBJ1-1; no clear D. V shed 1 base and J shed 7 bases, with 17 bases lying between them. The CDR3 spans 15 residues. Germline V gives CDR1 SGHKS, CDR2 YYEKEE (reference sequence). CDR3 sequence reads: CASSLSNLYGIEAFF. The CDR3 DNA reads TGTGCCAGCAGCTTGAGTAACCTTTACGGAATTGAAGCTTTCTTT.